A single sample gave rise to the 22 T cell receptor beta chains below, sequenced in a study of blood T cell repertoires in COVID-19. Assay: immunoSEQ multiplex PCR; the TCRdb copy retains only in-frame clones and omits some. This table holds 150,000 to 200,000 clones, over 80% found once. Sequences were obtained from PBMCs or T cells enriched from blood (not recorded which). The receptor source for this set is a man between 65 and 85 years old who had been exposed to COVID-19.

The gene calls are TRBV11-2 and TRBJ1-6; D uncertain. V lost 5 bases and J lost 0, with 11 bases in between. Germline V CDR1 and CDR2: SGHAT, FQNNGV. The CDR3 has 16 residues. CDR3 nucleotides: TGTGCCAGCAGCCAGTACCGGAGCTCCTATAATTCACCCCTCCACTTT. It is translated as CASSQYRSSYNSPLHF. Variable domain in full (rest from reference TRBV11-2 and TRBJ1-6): EAGVAQSPRYKIIEKRQSVAFWCNPISGHATLYWYQQILGQGPKLLIQFQNNGVVDDSQLPKDRFSAERLKGVDSTLKIQPAKLEDSAVYLCASSQYRSSYNSPLHFGNGTRLTVT.

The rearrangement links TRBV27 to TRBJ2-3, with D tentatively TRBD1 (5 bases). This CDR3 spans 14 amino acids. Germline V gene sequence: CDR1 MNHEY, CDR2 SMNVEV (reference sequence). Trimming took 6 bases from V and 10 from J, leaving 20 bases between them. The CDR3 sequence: CASSHDSTPWSQYF. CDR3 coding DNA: TGTGCCAGCAGCCACGACAGCACCCCTTGGTCGCAGTATTTT.

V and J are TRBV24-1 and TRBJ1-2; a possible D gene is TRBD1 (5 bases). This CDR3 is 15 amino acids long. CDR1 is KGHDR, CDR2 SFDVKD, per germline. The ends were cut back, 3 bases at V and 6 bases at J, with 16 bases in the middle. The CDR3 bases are TGTGCCACCAGTGATCCACACTTGAAAGGGGATGGCTACACCTTC. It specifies CATSDPHLKGDGYTF.

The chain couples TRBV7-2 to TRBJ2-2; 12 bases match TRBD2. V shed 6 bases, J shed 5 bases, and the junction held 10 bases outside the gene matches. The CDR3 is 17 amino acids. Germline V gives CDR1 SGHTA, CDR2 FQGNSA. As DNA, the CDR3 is TGTGCCAGCAGGCTAGCGGGAGGGGGAAGAGGGACCGGGGAGCTGTTTTTT. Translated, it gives CASRLAGGGRGTGELFF.

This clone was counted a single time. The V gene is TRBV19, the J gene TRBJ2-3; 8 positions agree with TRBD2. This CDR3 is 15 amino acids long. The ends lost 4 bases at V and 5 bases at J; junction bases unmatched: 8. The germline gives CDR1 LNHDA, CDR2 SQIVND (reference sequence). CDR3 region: CASSNMAGGGDTQYF. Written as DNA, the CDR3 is TGTGCCAGTAGTAACATGGCGGGAGGTGGAGATACGCAGTATTTT.

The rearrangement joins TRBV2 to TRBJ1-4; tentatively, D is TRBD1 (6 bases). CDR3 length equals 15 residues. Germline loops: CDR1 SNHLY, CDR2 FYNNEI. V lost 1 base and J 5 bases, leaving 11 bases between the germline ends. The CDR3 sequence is CASSEGDRPNEKLFF. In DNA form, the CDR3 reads TGTGCCAGCAGTGAAGGCGACAGGCCAAATGAAAAACTGTTTTTT.

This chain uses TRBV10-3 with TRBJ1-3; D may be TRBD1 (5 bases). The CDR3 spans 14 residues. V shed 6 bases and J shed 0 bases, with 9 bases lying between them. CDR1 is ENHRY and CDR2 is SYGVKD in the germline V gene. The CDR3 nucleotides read TGTGCCATCAGCGACCAGGGCTCTGGAAACACCATATATTTT. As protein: CAISDQGSGNTIYF.

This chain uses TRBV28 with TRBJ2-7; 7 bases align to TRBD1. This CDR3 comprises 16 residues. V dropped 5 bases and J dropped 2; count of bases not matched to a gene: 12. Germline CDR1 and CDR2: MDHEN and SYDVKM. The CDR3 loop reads CASSPGTALNPYEQYF. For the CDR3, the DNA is TGTGCCAGCAGTCCGGGGACAGCCCTTAACCCCTACGAGCAGTACTTC.

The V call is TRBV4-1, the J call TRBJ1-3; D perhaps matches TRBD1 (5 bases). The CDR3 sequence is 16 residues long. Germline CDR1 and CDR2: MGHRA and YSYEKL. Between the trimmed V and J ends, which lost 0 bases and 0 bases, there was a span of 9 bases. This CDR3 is CASSQDRDSSGNTIYF. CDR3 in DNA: TGCGCCAGCAGCCAAGATCGAGACAGCTCTGGAAACACCATATATTTT.

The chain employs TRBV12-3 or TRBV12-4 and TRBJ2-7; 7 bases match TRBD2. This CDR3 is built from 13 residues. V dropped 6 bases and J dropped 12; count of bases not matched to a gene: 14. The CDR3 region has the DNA TGTGCCAGCAGCGGATCGGGAACCTCGGGGGGGTACTTC. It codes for CASSGSGTSGGYF.

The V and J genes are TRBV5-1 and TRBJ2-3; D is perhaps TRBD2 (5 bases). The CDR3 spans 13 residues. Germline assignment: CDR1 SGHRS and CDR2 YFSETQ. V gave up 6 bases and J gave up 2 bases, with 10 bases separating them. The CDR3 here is CASKRYSTDTQYF. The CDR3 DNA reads TGCGCCAGCAAGCGGTATTCCACAGATACGCAGTATTTT.

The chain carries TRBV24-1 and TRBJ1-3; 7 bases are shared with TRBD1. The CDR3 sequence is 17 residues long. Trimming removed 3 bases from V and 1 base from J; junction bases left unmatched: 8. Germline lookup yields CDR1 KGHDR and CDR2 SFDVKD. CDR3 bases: TGTGCCACCAGTGATCGTGCAGGGGGTAGTTCTGGAAACACCATATATTTT. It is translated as CATSDRAGGSSGNTIYF.

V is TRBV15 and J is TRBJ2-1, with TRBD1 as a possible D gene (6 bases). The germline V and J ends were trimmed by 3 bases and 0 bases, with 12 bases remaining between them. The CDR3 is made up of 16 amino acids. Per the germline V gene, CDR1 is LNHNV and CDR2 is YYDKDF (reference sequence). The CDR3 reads CATSSDRFSSYNEQFF. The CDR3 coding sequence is TGTGCCACCAGCAGTGACAGGTTTAGCTCCTACAATGAGCAGTTCTTC.

This CDR3 reads CASSYSGGRGNEQFF. As DNA, the CDR3 is TGTGCCAGCAGTTACTCAGGCGGGAGGGGCAATGAGCAGTTCTTC. The gene calls are TRBV6-5 and TRBJ2-1; the match to TRBD2 covers 9 bases. After removal of 0 bases from V and 6 bases from J, the junction contained 3 bases not matched to a gene. The CDR3 covers 15 residues. Germline loops: CDR1 MNHEY, CDR2 SVGAGI.

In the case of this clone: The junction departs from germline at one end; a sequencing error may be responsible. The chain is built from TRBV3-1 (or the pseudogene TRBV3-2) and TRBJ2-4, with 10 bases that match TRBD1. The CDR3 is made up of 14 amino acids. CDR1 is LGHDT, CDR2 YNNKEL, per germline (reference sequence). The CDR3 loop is CASSLTGGGQGKHF. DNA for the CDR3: TGTGCCAGCAGCCTTACCGGGGGGGGACAGGGGAAACACTTC.

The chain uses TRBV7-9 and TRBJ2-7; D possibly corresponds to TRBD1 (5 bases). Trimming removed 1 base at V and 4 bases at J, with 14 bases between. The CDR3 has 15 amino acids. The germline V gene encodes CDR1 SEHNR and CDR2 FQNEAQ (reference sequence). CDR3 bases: TGTGCCAGCAGCTTAGAGTACGGGTCAGGGTACGAGCAGTACTTC. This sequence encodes CASSLEYGSGYEQYF.

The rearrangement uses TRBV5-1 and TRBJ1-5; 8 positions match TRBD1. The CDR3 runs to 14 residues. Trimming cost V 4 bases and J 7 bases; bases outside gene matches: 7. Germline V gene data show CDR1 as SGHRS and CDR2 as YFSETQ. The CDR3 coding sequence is TGCGCCAGCAGCCCCTCAGGGGGCAGCCAGCCCCAGCATTTT. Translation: CASSPSGGSQPQHF.

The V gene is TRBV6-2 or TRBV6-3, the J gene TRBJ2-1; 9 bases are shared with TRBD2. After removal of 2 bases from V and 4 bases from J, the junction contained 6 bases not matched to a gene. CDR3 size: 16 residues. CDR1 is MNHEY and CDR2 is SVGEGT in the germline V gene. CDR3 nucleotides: TGTGCCAGCAGTTACCCCAGCGGGGGGACTTACAATGAGCAGTTCTTC. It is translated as CASSYPSGGTYNEQFF.

CDR3: CASSFRRSSYEQYF. DNA for the CDR3: TGTGCCAGCAGCTTCCGCCGTAGCTCCTACGAGCAGTACTTC. V is TRBV7-2 and J is TRBJ2-7; D not resolved. Trimming removed 3 bases at V and 0 bases at J, with 9 bases between. The CDR3 runs to 14 residues. CDR1 is SGHTA, CDR2 FQGNSA, per germline.

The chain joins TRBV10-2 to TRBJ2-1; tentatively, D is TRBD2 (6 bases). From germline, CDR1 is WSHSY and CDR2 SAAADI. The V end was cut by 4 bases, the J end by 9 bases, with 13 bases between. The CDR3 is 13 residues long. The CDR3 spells CASSVASVAEQFF. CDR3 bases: TGCGCCAGCAGTGTGGCTAGCGTGGCTGAGCAGTTCTTC.

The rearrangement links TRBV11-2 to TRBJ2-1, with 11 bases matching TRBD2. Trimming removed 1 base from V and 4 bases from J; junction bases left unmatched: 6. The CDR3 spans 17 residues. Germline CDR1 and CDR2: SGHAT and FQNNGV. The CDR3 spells CASSLAVAGGAYNEQFF. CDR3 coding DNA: TGTGCCAGCAGCTTAGCCGTAGCGGGGGGGGCGTACAATGAGCAGTTCTTC.

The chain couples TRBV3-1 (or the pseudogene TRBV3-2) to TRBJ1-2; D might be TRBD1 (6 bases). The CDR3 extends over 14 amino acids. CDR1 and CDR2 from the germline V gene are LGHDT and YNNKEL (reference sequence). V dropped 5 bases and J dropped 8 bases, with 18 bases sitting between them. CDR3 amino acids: CASSAHRDIGGYTF. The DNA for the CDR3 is TGTGCCAGCAGCGCACACCGGGACATCGGAGGCTACACCTTC.